Below, 12 T cell receptor beta chains from the same sample are listed, as sequenced in a study of blood T cells in healthy people across ages. For the second PCR, which ran for roughly 6 to 12 cycles, a sample-barcoded 5' primer and a J-beta primer mix were used. Using its own MiXCR run on the 5' RACE reads, TCRdb lists one record per CDR3 protein. The sample yields 700,000 to 950,000 distinct CDR3 sequences, 43% seen once. Sequencing was carried out using blood. The receptors were gathered from a woman aged 55-70 years in good health.

V and J are TRBV3-1 and TRBJ2-1; D possibly corresponds to TRBD2 (5 bases). Germline CDR1 LGHDT, CDR2 YNNKEL (reference sequence). The CDR3 consists of 16 residues. The ends were cut back, 0 bases at V and 4 bases at J, with 13 bases in the middle. The CDR3 sequence: CASSQDLTRFYNEQFF. In nucleotides, the CDR3 is TGTGCCAGCAGCCAAGACCTTACTAGATTTTACAATGAGCAGTTCTTC.

This clonotype was seen only a few times. The chain couples TRBV4-3 to TRBJ2-5; TRBD2 agrees at 8 bases. There are 15 residues in the CDR3. Trimming at V came to 4 bases and at J to 6 bases, leaving 10 bases not matched to a gene. Germline values: CDR1 LGHNA, CDR2 YSLEER. CDR3: CASSPWGCGRKTQYF. CDR3 nucleotides: TGCGCCAGCAGCCCTTGGGGGTGCGGGAGGAAGACCCAGTACTTC.

Points on this clonotype: Just one base apart from a much larger clone, this may be a read error. The chain recombines TRBV29-1 with TRBJ1-2, with a tentative D call TRBD1 (5 bases). The CDR3 contains 13 residues. Trimming removed 3 bases at V and 8 bases at J, with 16 bases between. Germline V gives CDR1 SQVTM, CDR2 ANQGSEA. The CDR3 loop is CSVDRVGDGGYTF. The CDR3 DNA reads TGCAGCGTTGATCGAGTGGGGGATGGAGGCTACACCTTC.

The rearrangement uses TRBV27 and TRBJ2-3, with D unresolved. With 4 bases removed from V and 4 bases from J, the gap between germline ends came to 9 bases. The CDR3 is 13 residues long. Germline CDR1 is MNHEY and CDR2 is SMNVEV (reference sequence). In DNA, the CDR3 is TGTGCCAGCAGTTCCTACGTAGCAGATACGCAGTATTTT. It specifies CASSSYVADTQYF.

Note on this clonotype: This CDR3 is missing its conserved last phenylalanine or tryptophan, likely due to a read error. V is TRBV5-1 and J is TRBJ2-7, with 8 positions matching TRBD1. Germline assignment: CDR1 SGHRS and CDR2 YFSETQ. J was trimmed by 0 bases and V by 0 bases; bases with no gene match: 11. This CDR3 region has 18 residues. CDR3 sequence: CASSLGSPLGQASYEQYS. The CDR3 DNA is TGCGCCAGCAGCTTGGGGTCTCCTTTGGGACAGGCCTCCTACGAGCAGTACTCC.

The chain carries TRBV6-1 and TRBJ2-3, with TRBD2 identical over 7 bases. The CDR3 spans 15 residues. Germline trimming cut 2 bases from V and 0 bases from J; bases unmatched to any gene: 2. CDR1 is MNHNS and CDR2 is SASEGT in the germline V gene. CDR3 coding DNA: TGTGCCAGCAGTGAAAAACTAGCGAGCACAGATACGCAGTATTTT. It translates to CASSEKLASTDTQYF.

The chain carries TRBV4-2 and TRBJ2-3; possibly TRBD2 for D (5 bases). The CDR3 consists of 15 residues. V gave up 5 bases and J gave up 1 base, with 13 bases separating them. Germline loops: CDR1 LGHNA, CDR2 YNFKEQ. CDR3 sequence: CASSGAGVGTDTQYF. For the CDR3, the DNA is TGTGCCAGCAGCGGCGCGGGTGTCGGCACAGATACGCAGTATTTT.

The V and J genes are TRBV3-1 and TRBJ2-7; D may be TRBD2 (6 bases). The length of the CDR3 is 13 residues. V lost 6 bases and J lost 5, with 14 bases in between. The germline V gene encodes CDR1 LGHDT and CDR2 YNNKEL (reference sequence). The CDR3 reads CASRDRESHEQYF. The CDR3 DNA sequence: TGTGCCAGCAGGGACCGGGAGAGCCACGAGCAGTACTTC.

This chain uses TRBV7-9 with TRBJ2-1, with 8 bases lining up with TRBD2. The CDR3 extends over 14 amino acids. Germline CDR1 and CDR2: SEHNR and FQNEAQ (reference sequence). The CDR3, as DNA: TGTGCTTCCCGGGAGGGAATCTTGGAAGAGACCCAGTTCTTC. The encoded protein is CASREGILEETQFF.

This clonotype was seen ten or more times. The CDR3 DNA sequence: TGCAGTGCTACAGGGTCCTATTACCAAGAGACCCAGTACTTC. Translation: CSATGSYYQETQYF. This chain uses TRBV20-1 with TRBJ2-5; the D gene is possibly TRBD1 (5 bases). Trimming cost V 4 bases and J 0 bases, with 12 bases left between them. Germline-derived CDR1 and CDR2 are DFQATT and SNEGSKA (reference sequence). The CDR3 sequence is 14 residues long.

The V gene is TRBV20-1, the J gene TRBJ2-7; 7 bases map to TRBD1. The ends lost 7 bases at V and 4 bases at J; junction bases unmatched: 7. Germline V gives CDR1 DFQATT, CDR2 SNEGSKA (reference sequence). The CDR3 consists of 12 residues. CDR3 loop: CSVRTGIYEQYF. DNA for the CDR3: TGCAGTGTAAGGACAGGCATATACGAGCAGTACTTC.

This clonotype turned up a few times. The rearrangement uses TRBV3-1 and TRBJ2-3; TRBD2 matches at 11 bases. The V gene end was trimmed by 5 bases and the J gene end by 4 bases; junction bases not matched to a gene: 8. CDR3 length: 16 residues. Germline CDR1 is LGHDT and CDR2 is YNNKEL (reference sequence). The CDR3 reads CASSGWTSGYPDTQYF. In nucleotides, the CDR3 is TGTGCCAGCAGCGGTTGGACTAGCGGGTACCCAGATACGCAGTATTTT.